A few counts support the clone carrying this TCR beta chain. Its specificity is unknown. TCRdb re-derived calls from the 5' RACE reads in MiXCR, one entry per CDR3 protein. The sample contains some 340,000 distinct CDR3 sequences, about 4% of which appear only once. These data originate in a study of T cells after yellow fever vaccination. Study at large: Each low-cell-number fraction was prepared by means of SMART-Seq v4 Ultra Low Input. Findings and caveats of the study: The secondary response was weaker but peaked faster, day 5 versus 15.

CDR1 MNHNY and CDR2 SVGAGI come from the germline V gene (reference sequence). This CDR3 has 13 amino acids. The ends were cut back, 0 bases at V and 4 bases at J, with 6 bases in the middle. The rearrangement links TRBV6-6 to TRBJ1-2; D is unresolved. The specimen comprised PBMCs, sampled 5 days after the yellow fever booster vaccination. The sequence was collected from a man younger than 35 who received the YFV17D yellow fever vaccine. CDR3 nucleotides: TGTGCCAGCAGTTACTCGAGAGGCTATGGCTACACCTTC. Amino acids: CASSYSRGYGYTF.